Listed below are T cell receptor beta chains from one sample, sequenced in a study of T cell changes during pregnancy in multiple sclerosis. Measured with immunoSEQ multiplex PCR; TCRdb has only the in-frame clones, and not every one. The sample carries 26,000 or so clones, 80% to 90% recorded once. The sequenced sample was CD8+ T cells from peripheral blood mononuclear cells, obtained in the second trimester of pregnancy. The receptors stem from a female donor with multiple sclerosis, enrolled in a pregnancy study. Both conserved end residues are part of each CDR3. D genes are given only for firm matches. Not all rows give a size; the values are once, few, many and, for expanded clones, a class.

j_call | clone_size | cdr3_length | d_call | v_call | cdr3_nt | cdr3_aa
TRBJ1-4 | - | 14 | - | TRBV4-1 | TGCGCCAGCACTTACGGACGAGGAGGGGAAAAACTGTTTTTT | CASTYGRGGEKLFF
TRBJ1-1 | once | 12 | - | TRBV7-5 | TGTGCCAGAAGCTTACAGGGGGCGCGAGCTTTCTTT | CARSLQGARAFF
TRBJ2-7 | - | 19 | TRBD2 | TRBV28 | TGTGCCAGCAGTCCGCCCTTTGTGAGTGGGACTAGCTTGGCCTACGAGCAGTACTTC | CASSPPFVSGTSLAYEQYF
TRBJ2-1 | - | 14 | TRBD2 | TRBV7-9 | TGTGCCAGCAGCGGGACTAGCAGCTACAATGAGCAGTTCTTC | CASSGTSSYNEQFF
TRBJ2-3 | - | 16 | - | TRBV9 | TGTGCCAGCAGCGTAGGTCAGACCGGCGGGACAGATACGCAGTATTTT | CASSVGQTGGTDTQYF
TRBJ1-3 | - | 17 | TRBD1 | TRBV7-8 | TGTGCCAGCAGCCTCTGGACAGGACTCGACTCTGGAAACACCATATATTTT | CASSLWTGLDSGNTIYF
TRBJ1-3 | - | 17 | - | TRBV6-1 | TGTGCCAGCAGTGAATGGAGGGGCCGAAGCTCTGGAAACACCATATATTTT | CASSEWRGRSSGNTIYF
TRBJ1-3 | - | 15 | - | TRBV10-2 | TGCGCCAGCAGTGACGGCCGGAGCTCTGGAAACACCATATATTTT | CASSDGRSSGNTIYF
TRBJ2-1 | - | 13 | - | TRBV7-9 | TGTGCCAGCAGCTTCCGACTGGCAAATGAGCAGTTCTTC | CASSFRLANEQFF
TRBJ2-2 | few | 15 | - | TRBV4-1 | TGCGCCAGCGAGGTGGGGCAAGGTAGCACCGGGGAGCTGTTTTTT | CASEVGQGSTGELFF
TRBJ2-7 | - | 12 | TRBD2 | TRBV6-6 | TGTGCCAGCAATCTAGCGGACTACGAGCAGTACTTC | CASNLADYEQYF
TRBJ2-2 | - | 14 | - | TRBV4-3 | TGCGCCAGCAGCCAATTGGGCGAGTCCGGGGAGCTGTTTTTT | CASSQLGESGELFF
TRBJ2-5 | once | 15 | TRBD2 | TRBV7-7 | TGTGCTAGCAGCTTCTCTAGCGGGAGCCGAGAGACCCAGTACTTC | CASSFSSGSRETQYF
TRBJ2-3 | once | 15 | TRBD2 | TRBV11-2 | TGTGCCAGCAGCCGACTAGCGATTAGCACAGATACGCAGTATTTT | CASSRLAISTDTQYF
TRBJ2-7 | - | 15 | TRBD2 | TRBV27 | TGTGCCAGCAAAGGCCCCGGGAGGGCCGACGACGAGCAGTACTTC | CASKGPGRADDEQYF
TRBJ1-1 | - | 15 | - | TRBV19 | TGTGCCAGTAGTATAGCAGGGGTAGGAGGCACTGAAGCTTTCTTT | CASSIAGVGGTEAFF
TRBJ2-1 | - | 10 | - | TRBV2 | TGTGCCAGCAGGTGGACAGAGCAGTTCTTC | CASRWTEQFF
TRBJ1-2 | - | 15 | TRBD1 | TRBV4-1 | TGCGCCAGCAGCCAACCCCGGGACAGCTACTATGGCTACACCTTC | CASSQPRDSYYGYTF
TRBJ2-1 | - | 17 | TRBD2 | TRBV7-9 | TGTGCCAGCAGTAATCGGGCTAGCGGGACCCTCTACAATGAGCAGTTCTTC | CASSNRASGTLYNEQFF
TRBJ2-1 | - | 15 | - | TRBV19 | TGTGCCAGTAGTACCTACAGGGTAACCTACAATGAGCAGTTCTTC | CASSTYRVTYNEQFF
TRBJ2-1 | - | 17 | - | TRBV14 | TGTGCCAGCAGCCCCGGGAGAGGGGGCCCCACCTACAATGAGCAGTTCTTC | CASSPGRGGPTYNEQFF
TRBJ1-5 | - | 15 | TRBD1 | TRBV28 | TGTGCCAGCAGTCCAAGGACAGGGGGACGACAGCCCCAGCATTTT | CASSPRTGGRQPQHF
TRBJ2-1 | - | 18 | TRBD2 | TRBV29-1 | TGCAGCGTCGAAGGGTGGCTAGCGGGGCTTAGAACGGACAATGAGCAGTTCTTC | CSVEGWLAGLRTDNEQFF
TRBJ2-3 | - | 13 | TRBD1 | TRBV4-1 | TGCGCCAGTACTCAGGGGGGCACAGATACGCAGTATTTT | CASTQGGTDTQYF
TRBJ1-4 | - | 15 | - | TRBV7-9 | TGTGCCAGCAGGTCTTCCAGCCAGGGGTTAGAAAAACTGTTTTTT | CASRSSSQGLEKLFF
TRBJ2-3 | - | 15 | TRBD2 | TRBV2 | TGTGCCAGCTGGGGGACTAGCGGAAACACAGATACGCAGTATTTT | CASWGTSGNTDTQYF
TRBJ2-3 | - | 15 | TRBD2 | TRBV7-9 | TGTGCCAGCAGCTTAGGACTAGCGGCCACAGATACGCAGTATTTT | CASSLGLAATDTQYF
TRBJ2-3 | few | 15 | TRBD1 | TRBV6-4 | TGTGCCAGCAGTGACGGGGGACAGGAGACAGATACGCAGTATTTT | CASSDGGQETDTQYF
TRBJ1-1 | - | 15 | - | TRBV6-5 | TGTGCCAGCAGTCATCTACAGGCTTTGAACACTGAAGCTTTCTTT | CASSHLQALNTEAFF
TRBJ1-2 | - | 14 | - | TRBV27 | TGTGCCAGCAGTTTGCAGGGCCCTAACTATGGCTACACCTTC | CASSLQGPNYGYTF
TRBJ2-1 | - | 15 | TRBD2 | TRBV7-9 | TGTGCCAGCAGCCCCAGTAGCGGGACCTACAATGAGCAGTTCTTC | CASSPSSGTYNEQFF
TRBJ2-1 | - | 17 | - | TRBV7-9 | TGTGCCAGCAGCCCGACTGGGGGGGCCGGCACCTACAATGAGCAGTTCTTC | CASSPTGGAGTYNEQFF
TRBJ2-1 | - | 13 | TRBD2 | TRBV30 | TGTGCCTGGTCAACGGGAGGGTTGGATGAGCAGTTCTTC | CAWSTGGLDEQFF
TRBJ2-1 | once | 13 | - | TRBV19 | TGTGCCAGTAGATTCCCGGGGTACAATGAGCAGTTCTTC | CASRFPGYNEQFF
TRBJ1-1 | - | 15 | - | TRBV6-6 | TGTGCCAGCAGTTATGGTCCGACTTTGGACACTGAAGCTTTCTTT | CASSYGPTLDTEAFF
TRBJ2-1 | - | 14 | - | TRBV5-4 | TGTGCCAGCAGCTTGGAGAACAGGGAACATGAGCAGTTCTTC | CASSLENREHEQFF
TRBJ2-7 | - | 14 | TRBD2 | TRBV14 | TGTGCCAGCAGCCAAGATAGCGGGGGTTACGAGCAGTACTTC | CASSQDSGGYEQYF
TRBJ2-6 | - | 18 | TRBD1 | TRBV2 | TGTGCCAGCAGTGAAGGTGCAGGGGGAGTCTCTGGGGCCAACGTCCTGACTTTC | CASSEGAGGVSGANVLTF
TRBJ2-1 | - | 16 | TRBD2 | TRBV11-1 | TGTGCCAGCAGCTTAGAATCGGGACTAGCGGACAATGAGCAGTTCTTC | CASSLESGLADNEQFF
TRBJ1-2 | - | 17 | TRBD1 | TRBV6-7 | TGTGCCAGCAGTTACTCGAGACAGGGACCCCCGACAGGTGGCTACACCTTC | CASSYSRQGPPTGGYTF
TRBJ1-1 | few | 13 | - | TRBV10-1 | TGCGCCAGCAGACGAGGGTTGAACACTGAAGCTTTCTTT | CASRRGLNTEAFF
TRBJ1-2 | - | 15 | TRBD1 | TRBV7-9 | TGTGCCAGCATCCCCGACAGGGGAAGCCTGGGCGGCTACACCTTC | CASIPDRGSLGGYTF
TRBJ2-1 | - | 14 | TRBD2 | TRBV19 | TGTGCCAGTGGACTAGCGGGAGGGATCAATGAGCAGTTCTTC | CASGLAGGINEQFF
TRBJ2-1 | - | 15 | - | TRBV19 | TGTGCCAGTAGTAAGTTCTCTAGCTCCTACAATGAGCAGTTCTTC | CASSKFSSSYNEQFF
TRBJ2-6 | - | 15 | - | TRBV6-1 | TGTGCCAGCACCGAACAGAACTCTGGGGCCAACGTCCTGACTTTC | CASTEQNSGANVLTF
TRBJ1-2 | - | 14 | - | TRBV6-4 | TGTGCCAGCATAGCCGGGGGGGTAAGGGATGGCTACACCTTC | CASIAGGVRDGYTF
TRBJ2-1 | - | 15 | TRBD2 | TRBV9 | TGTGCCAGCAGCGTAGGGTGGGAGCGGGGCAATGAGCAGTTCTTC | CASSVGWERGNEQFF
TRBJ2-5 | - | 12 | - | TRBV27 | TGTGCCAGCAGCGAAGCAGGGGAGACCCAGTACTTC | CASSEAGETQYF
TRBJ2-1 | - | 12 | - | TRBV11-2 | TGTGCCAGCAGCTTATCCAATGATGAGCAGTTCTTC | CASSLSNDEQFF
TRBJ2-1 | - | 13 | TRBD2 | TRBV6-6 | TGTGCCAGCACCGACCTTAGCGGGAAAATGCAGTTCTTC | CASTDLSGKMQFF
TRBJ2-2 | - | 15 | TRBD1 | TRBV7-7 | TGTGCTAGCAGCCCAGGGACAGGGGGCATCGGGGAGCTGTTTTTT | CASSPGTGGIGELFF
TRBJ1-2 | - | 13 | - | TRBV6-1 | TGTGCCAGCAGTGAAACAGGGCTCTATGGCTACACCTTC | CASSETGLYGYTF
TRBJ2-5 | once | 12 | - | TRBV7-9 | TGTGCCAGCAGCGCAGGGGCAGAGACCCAGTACTTC | CASSAGAETQYF
TRBJ2-1 | - | 15 | TRBD1 | TRBV6-1 | TGTGCCAGCAGTGGTAGACAGGGGTCATCCAATGAGCAGTTCTTC | CASSGRQGSSNEQFF
TRBJ2-7 | medium-sized | 14 | TRBD2 | TRBV5-6 | TGTGCCAGCAGCTTCGGGACTAGCGTCTACGAGCAGTACTTC | CASSFGTSVYEQYF